One and the same sample provided the 17 T cell receptor beta chains below, sequenced in a study of blood T cell repertoires in COVID-19. Profiling relied on immunoSEQ multiplex PCR, and the TCRdb table lists in-frame clones only, not all of them. The repertoire holds about 270,000 clones, around 86% seen once, with around 2.9% in the top ten. Sequencing input: peripheral blood. These receptor sequences come from an older woman with active or convalescent COVID-19.

The chain couples TRBV5-1 to TRBJ2-1; D ambiguous. CDR3 length: 15 residues. Trimming removed 4 bases at V and 0 bases at J, with 11 bases between. Germline loops: CDR1 SGHRS, CDR2 YFSETQ. CDR3 in amino acids: CASSRVGSSYNEQFF. DNA for the CDR3: TGCGCCAGCAGCCGTGTTGGTAGCTCCTACAATGAGCAGTTCTTC.

The V call is TRBV19, the J call TRBJ1-1, with 7 bases lining up with TRBD1. The germline V gene encodes CDR1 LNHDA and CDR2 SQIVND (reference sequence). The J segment lost 7 bases and the V segment lost 8 bases, leaving 10 bases of the junction unmatched. This CDR3 has 13 amino acids. The CDR3 loop reads CASSRNRDSEAFF. CDR3 DNA: TGTGCCAGTTCCCGGAACCGGGACAGTGAAGCTTTCTTT.

The J gene is TRBJ2-3, the V gene TRBV29-1; tentatively, D is TRBD2 (6 bases). CDR1 and CDR2 from the germline V gene are SQVTM and ANQGSEA. V shed 7 bases and J shed 2 bases, with 16 bases lying between them. CDR3 size: 14 residues. The CDR3 region is CSGGVAALTDTQYF. The DNA for the CDR3 is TGCAGCGGGGGAGTAGCGGCTCTCACAGATACGCAGTATTTT.

This clone was seen a few times. V usage is TRBV6-5 and J usage is TRBJ1-6; TRBD1 aligns across 7 bases. The CDR3 contains 14 residues. Germline assignment: CDR1 MNHEY and CDR2 SVGAGI. V was clipped by 6 bases and J by 8 bases; unmatched bases: 7. CDR3 in amino acids: CASSRQGRYSPLHF. CDR3 in DNA: TGTGCCAGCAGCCGACAGGGTCGGTATTCACCCCTCCACTTT.

The rearrangement uses TRBV7-3 and TRBJ1-2; D gene uncertain. The CDR3 has 13 amino acids. CDR1 SGHTA and CDR2 FQGTGA come from the germline V gene. V lost 1 base and J 7 bases, leaving 10 bases between the germline ends. The CDR3 region is CASSLKPEVGYTF. The CDR3 DNA sequence: TGTGCCAGCAGCTTAAAGCCCGAGGTTGGCTACACCTTC.

The rearrangement uses TRBV4-1 and TRBJ2-2; 7 nucleotides agree with TRBD1. Germline V gene sequence: CDR1 MGHRA, CDR2 YSYEKL. There are 15 residues in the CDR3. V was pared by 2 bases and J by 3 bases, with 3 bases of the junction left unmatched. The CDR3 coding sequence is TGCGCCAGCAGCCAAACAGGGGCGGACACCGGGGAGCTGTTTTTT. Translated, it gives CASSQTGADTGELFF.

This chain uses TRBV5-1 with TRBJ1-2; 11 bases agree with TRBD1. The CDR3 length is 18 residues. The junction had 13 bases not matched to a gene; V was cut back by 2 bases and J by 4 bases. CDR1 SGHRS and CDR2 YFSETQ come from the germline V gene. CDR3 nucleotide sequence: TGCGCCAGCAGCTTATGGGACAGGGGGACCCCCCGTTTCTATGGCTACACCTTC. Its protein is CASSLWDRGTPRFYGYTF.

J is TRBJ2-1 and V is TRBV7-9, with D unresolved. The CDR3 consists of 13 residues. The germline V gene encodes CDR1 SEHNR and CDR2 FQNEAQ (reference sequence). Trimming removed 3 bases at V and 8 bases at J, with 11 bases between. CDR3 sequence: CASSLRMKDEQFF. CDR3 coding DNA: TGTGCCAGCAGCTTGCGTATGAAAGATGAGCAGTTCTTC.

The chain's CDR3 is CASSQVSIAPRAQYF. For the CDR3, the DNA is TGTGCCAGCAGCCAAGTTAGTATCGCGCCTCGGGCCCAGTACTTC. The rearrangement links TRBV3-1 (or the pseudogene TRBV3-2) to TRBJ2-5, with D hard to call. Deletions cut 1 base from V and 9 bases from J, with 18 bases between. Germline CDR1 and CDR2: LGHDT and YNNKEL (reference sequence). The CDR3 spans 15 residues.

The rearrangement links TRBV9 to TRBJ2-3, with TRBD2 identical over 8 bases. CDR1 SGDLS and CDR2 YYNGEE come from the germline V gene. This CDR3 region has 15 residues. The V segment lost 4 bases and the J segment 2 bases; nucleotides outside the gene matches: 6. CDR3 loop: CASSLIAGITDTQYF. The CDR3 coding sequence is TGTGCCAGCAGCCTGATAGCGGGGATCACAGATACGCAGTATTTT.

This chain links TRBV6-4 with TRBJ2-5, with D perhaps TRBD2 (6 bases). The CDR3 is 15 amino acids. The germline CDR1 and CDR2 sequences are MRHNA and SNTAGT. V was clipped by 0 bases and J by 5 bases, with 13 bases between them. CDR3 nucleotide sequence: TGTGCCAGCAGTGACTCAGGTGGAGGGCTCGAGACCCAGTACTTC. Translated: CASSDSGGGLETQYF.

The chain links TRBV5-1 to TRBJ2-1; 13 bases agree with TRBD2. Germline V gene lookup returns CDR1 SGHRS and CDR2 YFSETQ. The V segment lost 3 bases and the J segment 6 bases; nucleotides outside the gene matches: 9. The CDR3 is 17 amino acids. CDR3 region: CASSSAFTSGGVNEQFF. The CDR3 nucleotides read TGCGCCAGCAGCTCAGCCTTTACTAGCGGGGGGGTCAATGAGCAGTTCTTC.

This clone appeared a few times. The J gene is TRBJ1-1, the V gene TRBV12-5, with 11 bases identical to TRBD1. The V segment lost 5 bases and the J segment 4 bases; nucleotides outside the gene matches: 6. CDR1 and CDR2 (germline): LGHNT, FRNRAP. The CDR3 runs to 15 residues. The CDR3 sequence: CASGTDRGQSTEAFF. The CDR3 DNA sequence: TGTGCTAGTGGTACGGACAGGGGGCAGAGCACTGAAGCTTTCTTT.

This sequence joins TRBV4-2 and TRBJ2-7; D is ambiguous. CDR1 is LGHNA, CDR2 YNFKEQ, per germline. This CDR3 comprises 15 residues. The V end was cut by 3 bases, the J end by 4 bases, with 16 bases between. The CDR3 region is CASSQNPVPPYEQYF. CDR3 in DNA: TGTGCCAGCAGCCAGAACCCGGTCCCACCTTACGAGCAGTACTTC.

The chain couples TRBV5-4 to TRBJ1-2; D gene uncertain. The germline V and J ends were trimmed by 5 bases and 8 bases, with 22 bases remaining between them. In germline, CDR1 is SGHNT, CDR2 YYREEE (reference sequence). The CDR3 spans 15 residues. CDR3 DNA sequence: TGTGCCAGCAGGTCTGACCTCGGGGTCCCCATCGGCTACACCTTC. It specifies CASRSDLGVPIGYTF.

CDR3 DNA: TGTGCCAGCTCACCCGGGACAAGAGAAGCTTTCTTT. Translated, it gives CASSPGTREAFF. This chain uses TRBV18 with TRBJ1-1, with D possibly TRBD1 on 6 matching bases. The length of the CDR3 is 12 residues. The V gene's germline CDR1 is KGHSH and CDR2 LQKENI. V was shortened by 3 bases and J by 8 bases, with 10 bases between the two germline ends.

This chain joins TRBV6-2 or TRBV6-3 and TRBJ2-1; 11 bases match TRBD2. CDR3 length equals 16 residues. CDR1 is MNHEY, CDR2 SVGEGT, per germline. Unmatched junction bases numbered 2, after V lost 2 bases and J lost 2 bases. The CDR3 reads CASSYLGLAAYNEQFF. In DNA, the CDR3 is TGTGCCAGCAGTTACCTGGGACTAGCGGCCTACAATGAGCAGTTCTTC.